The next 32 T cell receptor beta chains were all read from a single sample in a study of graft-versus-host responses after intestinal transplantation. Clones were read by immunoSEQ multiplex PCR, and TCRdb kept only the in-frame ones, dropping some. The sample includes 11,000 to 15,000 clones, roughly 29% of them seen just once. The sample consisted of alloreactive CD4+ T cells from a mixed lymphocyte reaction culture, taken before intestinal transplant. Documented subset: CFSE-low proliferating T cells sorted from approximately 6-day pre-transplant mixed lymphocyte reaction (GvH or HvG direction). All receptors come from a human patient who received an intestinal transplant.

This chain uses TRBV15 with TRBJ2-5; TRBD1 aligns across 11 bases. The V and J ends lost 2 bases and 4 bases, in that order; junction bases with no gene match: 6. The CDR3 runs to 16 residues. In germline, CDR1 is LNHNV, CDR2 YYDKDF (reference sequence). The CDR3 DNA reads TGTGCCACCAGCAGATTCCGGGACAGGGGGACAGAGACCCAGTACTTC. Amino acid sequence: CATSRFRDRGTETQYF.

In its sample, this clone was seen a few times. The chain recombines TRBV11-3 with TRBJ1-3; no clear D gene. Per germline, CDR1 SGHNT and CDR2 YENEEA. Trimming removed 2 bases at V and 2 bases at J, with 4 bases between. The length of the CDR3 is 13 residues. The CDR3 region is CASSLLAGNTIYF. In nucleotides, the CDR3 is TGTGCCAGCAGCTTACTGGCTGGAAACACCATATATTTT. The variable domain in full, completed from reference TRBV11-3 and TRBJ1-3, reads EAGVVQSPRYKIIEKKQPVAFWCNPISGHNTLYWYLQNLGQGPELLIRYENEEAVDDSQLPKDRFSAERLKGVDSTLKIQPAELGDSAVYLCASSLLAGNTIYFGEGSWLTVV.

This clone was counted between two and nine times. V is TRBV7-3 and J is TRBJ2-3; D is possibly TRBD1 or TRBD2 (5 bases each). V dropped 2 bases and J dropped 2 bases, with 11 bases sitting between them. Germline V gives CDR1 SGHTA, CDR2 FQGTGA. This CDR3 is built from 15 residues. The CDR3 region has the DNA TGTGCCAGCAGCTTACCGGGACGACCCACAGATACGCAGTATTTT. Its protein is CASSLPGRPTDTQYF.

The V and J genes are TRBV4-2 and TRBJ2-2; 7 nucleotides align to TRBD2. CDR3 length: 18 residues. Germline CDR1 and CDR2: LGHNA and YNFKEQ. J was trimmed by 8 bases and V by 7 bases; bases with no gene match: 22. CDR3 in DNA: TGTGCCAGCACCACGAATCCCGGCGGGAGTTCGGTATTGGGGGAGCTGTTTTTT. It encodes CASTTNPGGSSVLGELFF.

The chain's CDR3 is CASSPTGETQYF. DNA of the CDR3: TGTGCCAGCAGCCCAACGGGAGAGACCCAGTACTTC. The V gene is TRBV11-2, the J gene TRBJ2-5, with unresolved D. CDR3 size: 12 residues. The germline CDR1 and CDR2 sequences are SGHAT and FQNNGV. Trimming shortened V by 5 bases and J by 4 bases, and 8 bases separated the two germline ends.

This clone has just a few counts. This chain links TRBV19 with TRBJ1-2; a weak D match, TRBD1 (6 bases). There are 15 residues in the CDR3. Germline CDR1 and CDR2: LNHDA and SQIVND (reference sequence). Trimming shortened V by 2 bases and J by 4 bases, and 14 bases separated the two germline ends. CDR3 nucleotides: TGTGCCAGTAGTATAACGGGGGGCTTTATCTATGGCTACACCTTC. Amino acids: CASSITGGFIYGYTF.

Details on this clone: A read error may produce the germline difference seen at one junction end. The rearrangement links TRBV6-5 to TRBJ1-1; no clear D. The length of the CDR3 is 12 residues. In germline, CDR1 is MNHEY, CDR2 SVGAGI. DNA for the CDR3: TGTGCCATCAGTAGACATAACACTGAAGCTTTCTTT. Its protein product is CAISRHNTEAFF.

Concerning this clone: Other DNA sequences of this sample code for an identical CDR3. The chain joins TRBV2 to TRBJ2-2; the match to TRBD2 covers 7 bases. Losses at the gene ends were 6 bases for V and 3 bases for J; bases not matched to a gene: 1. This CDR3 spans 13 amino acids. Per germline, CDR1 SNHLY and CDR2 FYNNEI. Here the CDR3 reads CASRGGYTGELFF. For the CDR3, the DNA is TGTGCCAGCAGGGGGGGGTACACCGGGGAGCTGTTTTTT.

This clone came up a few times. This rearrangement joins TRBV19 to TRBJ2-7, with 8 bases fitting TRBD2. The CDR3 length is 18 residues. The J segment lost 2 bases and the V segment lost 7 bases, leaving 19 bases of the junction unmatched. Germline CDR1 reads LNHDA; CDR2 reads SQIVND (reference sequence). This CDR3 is CASTPGAFVAGSAYEQYF. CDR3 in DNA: TGTGCCAGTACGCCGGGAGCTTTCGTAGCGGGAAGTGCCTACGAGCAGTACTTC.

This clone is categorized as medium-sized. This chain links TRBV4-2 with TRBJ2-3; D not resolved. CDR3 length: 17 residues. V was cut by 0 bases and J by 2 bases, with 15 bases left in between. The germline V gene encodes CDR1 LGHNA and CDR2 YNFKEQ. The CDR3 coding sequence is TGTGCCAGCAGCCAAGATATAGGGCCCCTCCTCACAGATACGCAGTATTTT. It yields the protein CASSQDIGPLLTDTQYF.

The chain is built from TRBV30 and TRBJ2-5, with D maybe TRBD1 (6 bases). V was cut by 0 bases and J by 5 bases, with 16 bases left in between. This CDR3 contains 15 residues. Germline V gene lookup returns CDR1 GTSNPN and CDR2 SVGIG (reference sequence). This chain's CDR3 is CAWSVGQGWWETQYF. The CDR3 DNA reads TGTGCCTGGAGTGTGGGTCAGGGGTGGTGGGAGACCCAGTACTTC.

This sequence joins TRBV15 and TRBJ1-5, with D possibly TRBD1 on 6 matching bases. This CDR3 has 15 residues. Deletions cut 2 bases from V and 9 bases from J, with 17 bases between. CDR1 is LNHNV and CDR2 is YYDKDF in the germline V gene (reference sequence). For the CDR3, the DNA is TGTGCCACCAGCAGATCGCCTGTGAGGGGGGGGCCCCAGCATTTT. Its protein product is CATSRSPVRGGPQHF. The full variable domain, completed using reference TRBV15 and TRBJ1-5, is DAMVIQNPRYQVTQFGKPVTLSCSQTLNHNVMYWYQQKSSQAPKLLFHYYDKDFNNEADTPDNFQSRRPNTSFCFLDIRSPGLGDTAMYLCATSRSPVRGGPQHFGDGTRLSIL.

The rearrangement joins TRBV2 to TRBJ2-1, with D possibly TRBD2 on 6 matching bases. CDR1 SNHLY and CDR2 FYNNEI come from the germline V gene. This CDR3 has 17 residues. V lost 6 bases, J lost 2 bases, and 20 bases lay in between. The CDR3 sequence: CASRDDYGGTPYNEQFF. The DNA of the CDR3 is TGTGCCAGCAGAGATGACTATGGCGGGACCCCCTACAATGAGCAGTTCTTC.

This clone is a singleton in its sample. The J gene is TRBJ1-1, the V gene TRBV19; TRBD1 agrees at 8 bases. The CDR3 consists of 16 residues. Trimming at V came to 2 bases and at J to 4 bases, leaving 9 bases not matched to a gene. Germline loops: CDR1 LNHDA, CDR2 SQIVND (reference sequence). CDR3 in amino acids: CASSISGGFTSTEAFF. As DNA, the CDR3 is TGTGCCAGTAGTATATCAGGGGGCTTTACGAGCACTGAAGCTTTCTTT. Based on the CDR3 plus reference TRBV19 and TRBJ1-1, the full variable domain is DGGITQSPKYLFRKEGQNVTLSCEQNLNHDAMYWYRQDPGQGLRLIYYSQIVNDFQKGDIAEGYSVSREKKESFPLTVTSAQKNPTAFYLCASSISGGFTSTEAFFGQGTRLTVV.

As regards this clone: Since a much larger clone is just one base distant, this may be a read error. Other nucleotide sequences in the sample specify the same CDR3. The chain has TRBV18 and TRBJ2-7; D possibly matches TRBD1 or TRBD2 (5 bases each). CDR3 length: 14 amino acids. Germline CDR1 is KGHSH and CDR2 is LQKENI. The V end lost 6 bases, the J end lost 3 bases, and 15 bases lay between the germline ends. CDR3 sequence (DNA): TGTGCCAGCTCGCCAGGGAGCGGCGGCTACGAGCAGTACTTC. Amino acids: CASSPGSGGYEQYF. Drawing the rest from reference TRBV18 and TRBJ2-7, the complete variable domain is NAGVMQNPRHLVRRRGQEARLRCSPMKGHSHVYWYRQLPEEGLKFMVYLQKENIIDESGMPKERFSAEFPKEGPSILRIQQVVRGDSAAYFCASSPGSGGYEQYFGPGTRLTVT.

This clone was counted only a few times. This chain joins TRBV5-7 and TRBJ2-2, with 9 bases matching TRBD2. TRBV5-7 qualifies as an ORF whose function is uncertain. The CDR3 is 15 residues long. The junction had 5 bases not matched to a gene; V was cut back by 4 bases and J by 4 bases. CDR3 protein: CASSHSGSITGELFF. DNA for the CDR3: TGTGCCAGCAGCCATAGCGGGAGTATCACCGGGGAGCTGTTTTTT.

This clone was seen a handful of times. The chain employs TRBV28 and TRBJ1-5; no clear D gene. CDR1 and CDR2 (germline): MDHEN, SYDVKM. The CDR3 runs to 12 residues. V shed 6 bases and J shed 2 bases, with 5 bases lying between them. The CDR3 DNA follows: TGTGCCAGCAGGTTAGGCAATCAGCCCCAGCATTTT. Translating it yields CASRLGNQPQHF.

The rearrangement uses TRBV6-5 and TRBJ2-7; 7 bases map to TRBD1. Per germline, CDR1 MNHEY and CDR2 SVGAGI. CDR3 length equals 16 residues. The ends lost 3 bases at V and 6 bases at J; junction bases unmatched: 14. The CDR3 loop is CASSYAFGQVITEQYF. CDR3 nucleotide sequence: TGTGCCAGCAGTTATGCTTTCGGACAGGTGATTACCGAGCAGTACTTC.

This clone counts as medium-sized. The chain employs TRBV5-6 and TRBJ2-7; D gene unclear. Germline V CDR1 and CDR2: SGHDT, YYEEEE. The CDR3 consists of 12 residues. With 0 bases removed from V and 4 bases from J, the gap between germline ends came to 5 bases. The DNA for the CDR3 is TGTGCCAGCAGCTTGGTAGGGTACGAGCAGTACTTC. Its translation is CASSLVGYEQYF.

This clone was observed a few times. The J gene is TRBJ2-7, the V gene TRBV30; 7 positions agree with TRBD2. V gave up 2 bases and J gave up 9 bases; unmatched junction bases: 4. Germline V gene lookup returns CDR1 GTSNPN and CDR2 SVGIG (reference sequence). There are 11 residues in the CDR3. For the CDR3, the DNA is TGTGCCTGGAGTTTGGGGAGGGTGCAGTACTTC. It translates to CAWSLGRVQYF. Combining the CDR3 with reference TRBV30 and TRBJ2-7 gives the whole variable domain SQTIHQWPATLVQPVGSPLSLECTVEGTSNPNLYWYRQAAGRGLQLLFYSVGIGQISSEVPQNLSASRPQDRQFILSSKKLLLSDSGFYLCAWSLGRVQYFGPGTRLTVT.

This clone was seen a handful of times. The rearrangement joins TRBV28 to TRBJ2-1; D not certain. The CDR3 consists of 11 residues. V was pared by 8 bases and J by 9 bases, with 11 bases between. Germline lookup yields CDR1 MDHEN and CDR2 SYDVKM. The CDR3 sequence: CASYLGTEQFF. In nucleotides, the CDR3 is TGTGCCAGCTATCTTGGAACTGAGCAGTTCTTC.

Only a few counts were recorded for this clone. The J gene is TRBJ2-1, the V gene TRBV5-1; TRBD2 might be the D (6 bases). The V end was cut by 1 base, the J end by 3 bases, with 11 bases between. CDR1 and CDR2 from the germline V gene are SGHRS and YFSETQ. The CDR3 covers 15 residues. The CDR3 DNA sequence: TGCGCCAGCAGCTTGCTCGGGAGTAGCTACAATGAGCAGTTCTTC. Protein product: CASSLLGSSYNEQFF.

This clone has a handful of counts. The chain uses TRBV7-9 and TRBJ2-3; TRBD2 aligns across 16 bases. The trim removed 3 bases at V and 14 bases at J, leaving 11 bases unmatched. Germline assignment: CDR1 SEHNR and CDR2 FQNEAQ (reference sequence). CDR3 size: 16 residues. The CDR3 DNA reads TGTGCCAGCAGCTTGGCCGGGACTAGCGGGAGGGCTCGGGGGTATTTT. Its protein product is CASSLAGTSGRARGYF.

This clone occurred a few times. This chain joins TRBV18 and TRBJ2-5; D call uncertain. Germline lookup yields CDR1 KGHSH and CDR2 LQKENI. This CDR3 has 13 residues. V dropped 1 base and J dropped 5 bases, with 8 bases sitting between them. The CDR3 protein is CASSPRVRETQYF. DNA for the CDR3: TGTGCCAGCTCACCACGGGTTCGCGAGACCCAGTACTTC.

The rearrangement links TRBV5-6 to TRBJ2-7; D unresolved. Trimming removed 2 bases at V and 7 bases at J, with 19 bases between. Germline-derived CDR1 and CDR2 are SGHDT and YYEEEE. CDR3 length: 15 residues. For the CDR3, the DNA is TGTGCCAGCAGCTTAGAGGTAGGCACCCGTGGGGAGCAGTACTTC. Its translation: CASSLEVGTRGEQYF.

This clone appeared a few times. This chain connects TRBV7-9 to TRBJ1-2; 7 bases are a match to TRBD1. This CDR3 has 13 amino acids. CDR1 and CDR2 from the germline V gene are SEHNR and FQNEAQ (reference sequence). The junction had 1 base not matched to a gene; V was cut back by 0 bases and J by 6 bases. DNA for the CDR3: TGTGCCAGCAGCTTAGCTGGGACAGATGGCTACACCTTC. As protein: CASSLAGTDGYTF.

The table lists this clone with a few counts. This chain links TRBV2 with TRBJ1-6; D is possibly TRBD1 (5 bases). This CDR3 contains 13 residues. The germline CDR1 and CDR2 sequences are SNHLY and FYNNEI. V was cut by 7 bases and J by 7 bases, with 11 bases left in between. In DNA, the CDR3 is TGTGCCAGCATTCGGGACCGGAATTCACCCCTCCACTTT. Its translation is CASIRDRNSPLHF.

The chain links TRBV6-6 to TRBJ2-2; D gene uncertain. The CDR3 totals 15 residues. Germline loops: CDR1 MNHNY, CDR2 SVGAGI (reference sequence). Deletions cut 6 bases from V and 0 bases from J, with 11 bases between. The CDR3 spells CASRNRRPNTGELFF. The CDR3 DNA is TGTGCCAGCAGAAACCGACGGCCGAACACCGGGGAGCTGTTTTTT.

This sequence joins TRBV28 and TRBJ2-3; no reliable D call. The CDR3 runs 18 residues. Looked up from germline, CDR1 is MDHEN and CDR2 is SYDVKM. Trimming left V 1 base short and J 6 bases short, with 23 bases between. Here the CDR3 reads CASSLFGRGRAIRDTQYF. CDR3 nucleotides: TGTGCCAGCAGTTTATTCGGACGCGGAAGGGCTATAAGGGATACGCAGTATTTT.

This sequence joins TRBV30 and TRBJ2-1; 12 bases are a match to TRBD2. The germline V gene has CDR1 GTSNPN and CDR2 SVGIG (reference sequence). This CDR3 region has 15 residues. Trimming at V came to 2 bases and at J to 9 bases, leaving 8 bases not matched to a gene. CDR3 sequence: CAWSLLAGGPGEQFF. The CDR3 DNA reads TGTGCCTGGAGTTTGCTAGCGGGAGGGCCGGGTGAGCAGTTCTTC.

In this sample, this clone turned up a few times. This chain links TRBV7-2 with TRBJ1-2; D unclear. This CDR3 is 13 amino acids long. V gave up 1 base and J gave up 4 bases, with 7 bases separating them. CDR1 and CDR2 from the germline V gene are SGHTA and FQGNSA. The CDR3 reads CASSLGAGYGYTF. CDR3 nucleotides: TGTGCCAGCAGCTTAGGGGCCGGCTATGGCTACACCTTC.

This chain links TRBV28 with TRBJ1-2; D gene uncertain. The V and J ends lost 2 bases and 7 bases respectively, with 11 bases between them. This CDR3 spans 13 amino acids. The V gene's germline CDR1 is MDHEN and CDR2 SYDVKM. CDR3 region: CASSLLGSGGYTF. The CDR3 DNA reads TGTGCCAGCAGTTTACTTGGATCGGGTGGCTACACCTTC.